A single sample gave rise to the 28 T cell receptor beta chains below, sequenced in a study of blood T cell repertoires in COVID-19. Repertoires were generated with immunoSEQ multiplex PCR, while TCRdb's copy carries only in-frame clones and drops some. This sample has about 140,000 clones, with about 88% found just once. The material sequenced was peripheral blood. Receptors were obtained from a man aged 45-65 years with active or convalescent COVID-19.

The CDR3 region is CASSLEGDSSTDTQYF. CDR3 coding DNA: TGTGCCAGCAGCTTAGAGGGGGACAGTTCCACAGATACGCAGTATTTT. The chain combines TRBV11-1 with TRBJ2-3; TRBD1 aligns across 7 bases. CDR3 length: 16 amino acids. The trim removed 1 base at V and 2 bases at J, leaving 6 bases unmatched. CDR1 and CDR2 from the germline V gene are SGHAT and FQDESV (reference sequence).

This chain links TRBV28 with TRBJ2-6; D possibly corresponds to TRBD1 (6 bases). With 3 bases removed from V and 0 bases from J, the gap between germline ends came to 9 bases. The CDR3 is 16 residues long. Germline-derived CDR1 and CDR2 are MDHEN and SYDVKM. The CDR3 loop is CASSLGHLSGANVLTF. The CDR3 nucleotides read TGTGCCAGCAGTTTGGGACACCTCTCTGGGGCCAACGTCCTGACTTTC. The variable domain in full, with the rest retrieved from reference TRBV28 and TRBJ2-6, is DVKVTQSSRYLVKRTGEKVFLECVQDMDHENMFWYRQDPGLGLRLIYFSYDVKMKEKGDIPEGYSVSREKKERFSLILESASTNQTSMYLCASSLGHLSGANVLTFGAGSRLTVL.

The sample holds a few counts of this clone. V usage is TRBV2 and J usage is TRBJ2-1; 8 bases agree with TRBD2. CDR3 length: 18 residues. The germline gives CDR1 SNHLY, CDR2 FYNNEI. With 6 bases clipped from V and 0 bases from J, the junction kept 13 bases outside the gene matches. CDR3 DNA: TGTGCCAGCAGGCTTAGTCCTAGCGGGTCATTCTCCTACAATGAGCAGTTCTTC. Protein sequence: CASRLSPSGSFSYNEQFF.

This clone was observed a single time. The chain is built from TRBV5-1 and TRBJ2-7; tentative D call: TRBD1 (6 bases). From germline, CDR1 is SGHRS and CDR2 YFSETQ. This CDR3 has 14 amino acids. V lost 4 bases, J lost 1 base, and 12 bases lay in between. CDR3 DNA: TGCGCCAGCAGCCCAACAGGGCTGTCCTACGAGCAGTACTTC. This translates into CASSPTGLSYEQYF.

The rearrangement uses TRBV7-2 and TRBJ2-7; 10 bases line up with TRBD1. Losses at the gene ends were 5 bases for V and 4 bases for J; bases not matched to a gene: 5. Germline values: CDR1 SGHTA, CDR2 FQGNSA. The CDR3 has 14 amino acids. The CDR3 DNA reads as TGTGCCAGCAGCCGGGACAGGGGTTCTTACGAGCAGTACTTC. Amino acids: CASSRDRGSYEQYF.

The gene calls are TRBV5-5 and TRBJ2-1, with 11 bases lining up with TRBD2. The CDR3 is 16 amino acids. J gave up 4 bases and V 3 bases, and 6 bases lay outside the gene matches. Germline V CDR1 and CDR2: SGHKS, YYEKEE (reference sequence). Here the CDR3 reads CASSWITSGGYNEQFF. The CDR3 DNA is TGTGCCAGCAGCTGGATTACTAGCGGGGGATACAATGAGCAGTTCTTC.

The chain uses TRBV6-2 or TRBV6-3 and TRBJ2-5, with a tentative D call TRBD2 (6 bases). Germline V gene lookup returns CDR1 MNHEY and CDR2 SVGEGT. This CDR3 contains 16 residues. V lost 2 bases to trimming and J lost 1 base, with 14 bases between them. The CDR3 coding sequence is TGTGCCAGCAGTTACAAAACGGGACTGTCCCAAGAGACCCAGTACTTC. Its translation is CASSYKTGLSQETQYF.

The chain is built from TRBV3-1 (or the pseudogene TRBV3-2) and TRBJ2-3; possibly TRBD2 for D (6 bases). V was shortened by 0 bases and J by 4 bases, with 8 bases between the two germline ends. Germline V lookup: CDR1 LGHDT, CDR2 YNNKEL (reference sequence). This CDR3 has 14 residues. CDR3 protein: CASSQEGRSDTQYF. The CDR3 coding sequence is TGTGCCAGCAGCCAAGAAGGGAGGTCAGATACGCAGTATTTT.

V and J are TRBV6-6 and TRBJ1-2; D not certain. V was cut by 4 bases and J by 8 bases, with 8 bases left in between. In germline, CDR1 is MNHNY, CDR2 SVGAGI (reference sequence). The CDR3 is 11 amino acids. The CDR3, as DNA: TGTGCCAGCAGTTTTGGAGGGGGCTACACCTTC. Translation gives CASSFGGGYTF.

The chain is built from TRBV4-1 and TRBJ2-1; 8 bases line up with TRBD1. Germline CDR1 is MGHRA and CDR2 is YSYEKL. The CDR3 spans 15 residues. The J segment lost 7 bases and the V segment lost 1 base, leaving 6 bases of the junction unmatched. The CDR3 bases are TGCGCCAGCAGCCAAGCGCAGGGGGCTGCTAATGAGCAGTTCTTC. It specifies CASSQAQGAANEQFF.

The chain recombines TRBV19 with TRBJ2-7; 9 bases map to TRBD1. Germline CDR1 reads LNHDA; CDR2 reads SQIVND (reference sequence). This CDR3 comprises 15 residues. After removal of 5 bases from V and 3 bases from J, the junction contained 8 bases not matched to a gene. This CDR3 is CASSPRTGADYEQYF. In DNA form, the CDR3 reads TGTGCCAGTAGTCCGAGGACAGGGGCCGACTACGAGCAGTACTTC.

This chain connects TRBV5-1 to TRBJ2-7; 11 bases map to TRBD2. Per germline, CDR1 SGHRS and CDR2 YFSETQ. V lost 0 bases and J lost 5; bases outside the gene matches: 7. The CDR3 runs 16 residues. CDR3 DNA sequence: TGCGCCAGCAGCTTGGATCCGACTAGCGGGAACCACGAGCAGTACTTC. This sequence encodes CASSLDPTSGNHEQYF.

The rearrangement links TRBV6-5 to TRBJ1-3; D is uncertain. The CDR3 extends over 14 amino acids. The ends were cut back, 6 bases at V and 2 bases at J, with 11 bases in the middle. The germline CDR1 and CDR2 sequences are MNHEY and SVGAGI. Written as DNA, the CDR3 is TGTGCCAGCAGATTGCGAGGAACTGGAAACACCATATATTTT. Its protein product is CASRLRGTGNTIYF.

The rearrangement joins TRBV7-2 to TRBJ2-4; 9 bases map to TRBD1. Germline trimming cut 2 bases from V and 8 bases from J; bases unmatched to any gene: 10. Per the germline V gene, CDR1 is SGHTA and CDR2 is FQGNSA. This CDR3 contains 16 residues. This CDR3 is CASSLTGVGQGYIQYF. CDR3 nucleotide sequence: TGTGCCAGCAGCTTAACAGGAGTGGGACAGGGATACATTCAGTACTTC.

The rearrangement joins TRBV6-5 to TRBJ2-7; 7 positions match TRBD2. This CDR3 is 13 amino acids long. The germline gives CDR1 MNHEY, CDR2 SVGAGI. J was trimmed by 6 bases and V by 0 bases; bases with no gene match: 2. CDR3: CASSYSTGGEQYF. The CDR3 DNA is TGTGCCAGCAGTTACTCGACGGGAGGCGAGCAGTACTTC.

This clone was counted a few times. The chain is built from TRBV19 and TRBJ1-2; a weak D match, TRBD1 (6 bases). The CDR3 is made up of 15 amino acids. Per germline, CDR1 LNHDA and CDR2 SQIVND (reference sequence). With 4 bases removed from V and 8 bases from J, the gap between germline ends came to 20 bases. CDR3 in DNA: TGTGCCAGTAGTACCGCCTCCACAGGGTACCAAGGCTACACCTTC. It codes for CASSTASTGYQGYTF.

V gene TRBV2 combines with J gene TRBJ2-1, with 13 bases fitting TRBD2. Germline values: CDR1 SNHLY, CDR2 FYNNEI. The CDR3 is 17 amino acids. V dropped 6 bases and J dropped 9; count of bases not matched to a gene: 14. The CDR3 sequence: CASSGGYGLAGVGEQFF. In DNA form, the CDR3 reads TGTGCCAGCAGCGGTGGATACGGACTAGCGGGAGTCGGTGAGCAGTTCTTC.

This clone was recorded once. The chain has TRBV5-1 and TRBJ1-1; no clear D. Germline CDR1 reads SGHRS; CDR2 reads YFSETQ. There are 16 residues in the CDR3. The V end lost 1 base, the J end lost 0 bases, and 13 bases lay between the germline ends. CDR3 protein: CASSLPAREVNTEAFF. The CDR3 DNA reads TGCGCCAGCAGCTTGCCCGCCCGAGAGGTGAACACTGAAGCTTTCTTT.

The genes are TRBV5-5 and TRBJ2-7, with D possibly being TRBD2 (6 bases). CDR1 and CDR2 from the germline V gene are SGHKS and YYEKEE (reference sequence). Deletions cut 0 bases from V and 6 bases from J, with 16 bases between. The CDR3 has 15 amino acids. The CDR3 coding sequence is TGTGCCAGCAGCTTGGCCCCTAGCGCTCGTCTCGAGCAGTACTTC. Its translation is CASSLAPSARLEQYF. Supplemented by reference TRBV5-5 and TRBJ2-7, the full variable domain reads DAGVTQSPTHLIKTRGQQVTLRCSPISGHKSVSWYQQVLGQGPQFIFQYYEKEERGRGNFPDRFSARQFPNYSSELNVNALLLGDSALYLCASSLAPSARLEQYFGPGTRLTVT.

The gene calls are TRBV28 and TRBJ1-6, with 7 bases fitting TRBD1. Germline loops: CDR1 MDHEN, CDR2 SYDVKM. The junction had 11 bases not matched to a gene; V was cut back by 5 bases and J by 4 bases. CDR3 length: 17 amino acids. CDR3 amino acids: CASSGWLGTEYNSPLHF. CDR3 bases: TGTGCCAGCAGTGGGTGGTTGGGGACAGAGTATAATTCACCCCTCCACTTT.

J is TRBJ1-6 and V is TRBV28; unclear D gene. Trimming stripped 5 bases from V and 14 bases from J, with 10 bases between. CDR1 and CDR2 (germline): MDHEN, SYDVKM. The CDR3 contains 11 residues. The CDR3 protein is CASSKAGTLHF. The CDR3 DNA follows: TGTGCCAGCAGTAAGGCGGGAACCCTCCACTTT.

Only a few counts were recorded for this clone. V usage is TRBV19 and J usage is TRBJ2-1; 9 bases fit TRBD2. The CDR3 sequence is 15 residues long. The germline V gene has CDR1 LNHDA and CDR2 SQIVND (reference sequence). With V trimmed by 8 bases and J by 6 bases, 11 bases remained unmatched. The CDR3 DNA reads TGTGCCAGTGCCTCCGGGACTAGCAGTATCAATGAGCAGTTCTTC. The encoded protein is CASASGTSSINEQFF.

The count of this clone is one. J is TRBJ2-5 and V is TRBV4-3, with 11 bases identical to TRBD2. Unmatched junction bases numbered 8, after V lost 2 bases and J lost 6 bases. The V gene's germline CDR1 is LGHNA and CDR2 YSLEER. The CDR3 runs to 16 residues. The CDR3 coding sequence is TGCGCCAGCAGCCAACAACCGGGACTAGCGGTACAGACCCAGTACTTC. It translates to CASSQQPGLAVQTQYF.

The rearrangement uses TRBV19 and TRBJ1-2; the D is unclear. V lost 5 bases, J lost 0 bases, and 16 bases lay in between. The CDR3 totals 16 residues. Per the germline V gene, CDR1 is LNHDA and CDR2 is SQIVND (reference sequence). The CDR3 loop is CASSLGSKRANYGYTF. CDR3 nucleotide sequence: TGTGCCAGTAGTCTTGGATCCAAGCGGGCTAACTATGGCTACACCTTC.

The genes are TRBV29-1 and TRBJ2-1, with 7 bases identical to TRBD1. Trimming cost V 0 bases and J 7 bases; bases outside gene matches: 6. CDR3 size: 14 residues. Germline V lookup: CDR1 SQVTM, CDR2 ANQGSEA. CDR3 DNA sequence: TGCAGCGTTGAAGAATGGACAGGTGGGAATGAGCAGTTCTTC. Translation: CSVEEWTGGNEQFF.

The V call is TRBV29-1, the J call TRBJ2-1, with D maybe TRBD1 (6 bases). Germline values: CDR1 SQVTM, CDR2 ANQGSEA. The CDR3 is 14 amino acids. V was trimmed by 4 bases and J by 12 bases, leaving 22 bases between them. The CDR3 region is CSVVRQGNWGGQFF. In nucleotides, the CDR3 is TGCAGCGTTGTACGGCAGGGGAATTGGGGTGGGCAGTTCTTC.

This chain uses TRBV7-2 with TRBJ1-1; possibly TRBD1 for D (5 bases). This CDR3 contains 15 residues. Per germline, CDR1 SGHTA and CDR2 FQGNSA. With 5 bases removed from V and 0 bases from J, the gap between germline ends came to 13 bases. CDR3 sequence reads: CASSAQSGLNTEAFF. CDR3 bases: TGTGCCAGCAGCGCACAGTCAGGGTTGAACACTGAAGCTTTCTTT.

The gene calls are TRBV14 and TRBJ1-2; 9 bases line up with TRBD1. CDR3 length equals 14 residues. The germline V gene has CDR1 SGHDN and CDR2 FVKESK. Unmatched junction bases numbered 7, after V lost 3 bases and J lost 8 bases. The CDR3 DNA follows: TGTGCCAGCAGCCAGGCCGGGACAGGGTTCGGCTACACCTTC. Its translation is CASSQAGTGFGYTF.